Below are 8 T cell receptor beta chains sequenced from a single sample in a study of shared clonotypes between healthy human individuals. The protocol was immunoSEQ multiplex PCR, while the TCRdb copy is restricted to in-frame clones and leaves out a portion. This sample carries roughly 530,000 clones, almost 97% of them seen once, and the ten largest clones take approximately 0.06%. Sequenced material: naive CD4+ T cells sorted from blood. Subset described: CD45RA+ positively selected. Receptor source: a woman in her twenties or thirties in good health.

The genes are TRBV28 and TRBJ1-1, with unresolved D. There are 16 residues in the CDR3. The germline CDR1 and CDR2 sequences are MDHEN and SYDVKM. Trimming shortened V by 2 bases and J by 4 bases, and 17 bases separated the two germline ends. The CDR3 DNA reads as TGTGCCAGCAGTTTAACATCTCCTTCTTTGGCCACTGAAGCTTTCTTT. Protein sequence: CASSLTSPSLATEAFF.

The J gene is TRBJ1-2, the V gene TRBV28, with unresolved D. The CDR3 spans 14 residues. Germline V gives CDR1 MDHEN, CDR2 SYDVKM. V was trimmed by 7 bases and J by 3 bases, leaving 15 bases between them. CDR3 coding DNA: TGTGCCAGCACCACCGGTGGCGCTGACTATGGCTACACCTTC. This gives the protein CASTTGGADYGYTF.

This chain joins TRBV19 and TRBJ1-2; D call uncertain. Germline CDR1 reads LNHDA; CDR2 reads SQIVND (reference sequence). The CDR3 has 16 residues. The germline V and J ends were trimmed by 1 base and 2 bases, with 14 bases remaining between them. CDR3 sequence reads: CASSIVWRHKNYGYTF. In DNA, the CDR3 is TGTGCCAGTAGTATAGTATGGAGACACAAAAACTATGGCTACACCTTC.

The chain has TRBV10-3 and TRBJ1-1; D remains unclear. The CDR3 runs 11 residues. Germline loops: CDR1 ENHRY, CDR2 SYGVKD. V lost 6 bases and J 1 base, leaving 3 bases between the germline ends. The CDR3 reads CAIRQNTEAFF. The CDR3 nucleotides are TGTGCCATCAGGCAGAACACTGAAGCTTTCTTT.

This clone was counted once. The rearrangement links TRBV28 to TRBJ2-7; the match to TRBD2 covers 14 bases. The CDR3 sequence is 19 residues long. V trimming: 5 bases; J trimming: 3 bases; junction bases outside the gene matches: 15. Germline V lookup: CDR1 MDHEN, CDR2 SYDVKM. The CDR3 here is CASSRTPGLAGVQNYEQYF. The CDR3 region has the DNA TGTGCCAGCAGTCGAACTCCGGGACTAGCGGGAGTGCAAAACTACGAGCAGTACTTC.

V usage is TRBV5-1 and J usage is TRBJ2-7; 7 bases map to TRBD2. Looked up from germline, CDR1 is SGHRS and CDR2 is YFSETQ. The V and J ends lost 4 bases and 2 bases, in that order; junction bases with no gene match: 9. CDR3 length: 15 amino acids. Here the CDR3 DNA reads TGCGCCAGCAGCCCCCGTCAAGCGGGAACCTACGAGCAGTACTTC. Protein sequence: CASSPRQAGTYEQYF.

This chain joins TRBV28 and TRBJ2-7, with D possibly being TRBD1 (6 bases). CDR3 length: 13 residues. CDR1 and CDR2 from the germline V gene are MDHEN and SYDVKM. Trimming took 6 bases from V and 3 from J, leaving 12 bases between them. Here the CDR3 reads CASSRDTLYEQYF. In nucleotides, the CDR3 is TGTGCCAGCAGCCGGGACACGCTCTACGAGCAGTACTTC.

This chain joins TRBV7-2 and TRBJ1-1, with 8 bases identical to TRBD1. There are 14 residues in the CDR3. CDR1 SGHTA and CDR2 FQGNSA come from the germline V gene. Trimming removed 3 bases from V and 6 bases from J; junction bases left unmatched: 6. This chain's CDR3 is CASSFDRGWAEAFF. As DNA, the CDR3 is TGTGCCAGCAGCTTCGACAGGGGTTGGGCTGAAGCTTTCTTT.